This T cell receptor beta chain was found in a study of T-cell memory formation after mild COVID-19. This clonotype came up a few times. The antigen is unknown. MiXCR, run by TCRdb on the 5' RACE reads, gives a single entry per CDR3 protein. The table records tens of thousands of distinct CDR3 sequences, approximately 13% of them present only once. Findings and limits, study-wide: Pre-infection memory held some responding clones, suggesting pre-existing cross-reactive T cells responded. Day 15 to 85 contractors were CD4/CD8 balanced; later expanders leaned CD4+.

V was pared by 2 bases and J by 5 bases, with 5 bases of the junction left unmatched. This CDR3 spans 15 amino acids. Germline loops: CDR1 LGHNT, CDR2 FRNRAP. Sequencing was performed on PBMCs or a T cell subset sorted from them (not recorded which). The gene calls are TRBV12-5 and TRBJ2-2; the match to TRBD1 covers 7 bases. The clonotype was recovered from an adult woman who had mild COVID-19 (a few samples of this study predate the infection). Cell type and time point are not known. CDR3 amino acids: CASGLTDRDTGELFF. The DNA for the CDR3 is TGTGCTAGTGGTTTGACAGACAGGGATACCGGGGAGCTGTTTTTT.